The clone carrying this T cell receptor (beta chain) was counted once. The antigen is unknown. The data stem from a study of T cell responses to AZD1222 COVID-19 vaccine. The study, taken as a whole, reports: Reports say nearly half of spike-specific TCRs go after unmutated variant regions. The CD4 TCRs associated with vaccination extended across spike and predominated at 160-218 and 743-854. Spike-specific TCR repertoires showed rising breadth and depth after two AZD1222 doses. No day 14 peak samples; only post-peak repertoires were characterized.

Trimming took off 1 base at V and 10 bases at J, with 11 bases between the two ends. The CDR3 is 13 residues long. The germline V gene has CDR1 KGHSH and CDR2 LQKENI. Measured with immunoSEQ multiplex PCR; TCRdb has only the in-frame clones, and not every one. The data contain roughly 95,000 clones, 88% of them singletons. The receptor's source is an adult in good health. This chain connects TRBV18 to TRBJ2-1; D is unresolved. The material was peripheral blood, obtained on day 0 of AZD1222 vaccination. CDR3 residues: CASSPLFGGEQFF. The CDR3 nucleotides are TGTGCCAGCTCACCACTCTTCGGCGGAGAGCAGTTCTTC.